The 16 T cell receptor beta chains below all came from one sample that was sequenced in a study of regulatory T cells in long-lasting Graves disease. Relying on iRepertoire HTBI primers and Arm-PCR of CDR3 regions, the team built TCR beta libraries. TCRdb recomputed calls from the multiplex PCR reads with MiXCR, one row per CDR3 protein. This sample has approximately 400,000 distinct CDR3 sequences, with 15% found just once. The time point is: newly diagnosed GD, antithyroid drugs for less than 3 months. PBMCs provided the RNA from which the TCR library was made. The sample was also linked to a second study, of T cells in Graves' hyperthyroidism and ophthalmopathy.

The material was peripheral blood mononuclear cells (PBMCs), obtained at new diagnosis, from a patient treated with antithyroid drugs. The source is a woman aged 25-40 years with Graves disease.

V usage is TRBV11-2 and J usage is TRBJ1-1; 7 bases fit TRBD1. The germline CDR1 and CDR2 sequences are SGHAT and FQNNGV. V was pared by 6 bases and J by 4 bases, with 8 bases of the junction left unmatched. The CDR3 spans 14 residues. The CDR3 DNA follows: TGTGCCAGCAGTTACCACAGGGGAGCCACTGAAGCTTTCTTT. Protein product: CASSYHRGATEAFF.

This clonotype was counted ten times or more. The CDR3 region is CASYQGGSGANVLTF. The CDR3 coding sequence is TGTGCCAGCTACCAAGGGGGATCTGGGGCCAACGTCCTGACTTTC. The chain joins TRBV27 to TRBJ2-6, with D maybe TRBD1 (6 bases). V was pared by 8 bases and J by 1 base, with 12 bases between. Germline V gives CDR1 MNHEY, CDR2 SMNVEV (reference sequence). The CDR3 is 15 residues long.

In its sample, this clonotype was seen many times. The V gene is TRBV24-1, the J gene TRBJ1-5, with D tentatively TRBD1 (5 bases). The germline V gene has CDR1 KGHDR and CDR2 SFDVKD. This CDR3 spans 13 amino acids. V was pared by 10 bases and J by 4 bases, with 13 bases between. CDR3 sequence reads: CATSGTANQPQHF. DNA for the CDR3: TGTGCCACTTCAGGGACGGCTAATCAGCCCCAGCATTTT.

This clonotype occurred many times. This rearrangement joins TRBV29-1 to TRBJ1-2; 10 nucleotides match TRBD1. V lost 6 bases, J lost 5 bases, and 9 bases stayed unmatched. The CDR3 spans 14 residues. The V gene's germline CDR1 is SQVTM and CDR2 ANQGSEA. CDR3 nucleotide sequence: TGCAGCGTGTCAAGGGACAGGGGTTTGTATGGCTACACCTTC. Protein sequence: CSVSRDRGLYGYTF.

A word on this clonotype: With a much larger clone just one base away, this may be a read error. It is likely a read error, because the conserved phenylalanine at the end of the CDR3 is missing. V and J are TRBV5-1 and TRBJ1-2, with TRBD1 identical over 10 bases. Germline V lookup: CDR1 SGHRS, CDR2 YFSETQ. The length of the CDR3 is 14 residues. CDR3 sequence reads: CASSLGGQGNGYTL. The CDR3 DNA is TGTGCCAGCAGCTTAGGGGGACAGGGGAATGGCTACACCCTC.

This clonotype was picked up many times. V and J are TRBV6-1 and TRBJ2-1; D uncertain. The CDR3 sequence is 13 residues long. Trimming removed 10 bases at V and 2 bases at J, with 12 bases between. Looked up from germline, CDR1 is MNHNS and CDR2 is SASEGT. The CDR3 nucleotides read TGTGCCATAAGGGCGCATCCCTACAATGAGCAGTTCTTC. It codes for CAIRAHPYNEQFF.

At least ten counts were recorded for this clonotype. The genes are TRBV28 and TRBJ1-3; no definite D call. The germline gives CDR1 MDHEN, CDR2 SYDVKM. Between the trimmed V and J ends, which lost 4 bases and 0 bases, there was a span of 10 bases. CDR3 length equals 15 residues. CDR3 residues: CASSYDILSGNTIYF. The CDR3 DNA is TGTGCCAGCAGTTATGACATCCTCTCTGGAAACACCATATATTTT. Full variable domain (missing parts from reference TRBV28 and TRBJ1-3): DVKVTQSSRYLVKRTGEKVFLECVQDMDHENMFWYRQDPGLGLRLIYFSYDVKMKEKGDIPEGYSVSREKKERFSLILESASTNQTSMYLCASSYDILSGNTIYFGEGSWLTVV.

The sample holds many counts of this clonotype. The genes are TRBV28 and TRBJ1-4, with TRBD1 matching over 8 bases. J gave up 3 bases and V 5 bases, and 5 bases lay outside the gene matches. The CDR3 sequence is 15 residues long. CDR1 and CDR2 (germline): MDHEN, SYDVKM. The CDR3 DNA sequence: TGTGCCAGCAGTCGATCGACAGGGGCTAATGAAAAACTGTTTTTT. It codes for CASSRSTGANEKLFF.

V usage is TRBV3-1 and J usage is TRBJ2-4; D call uncertain. This CDR3 spans 17 amino acids. V shed 0 bases and J shed 0 bases, with 12 bases lying between them. Per germline, CDR1 LGHDT and CDR2 YNNKEL (reference sequence). CDR3 amino acids: CASSQDGRTLAKNIQYF. Written as DNA, the CDR3 is TGTGCCAGCAGCCAAGATGGACGGACGTTAGCCAAAAACATTCAGTACTTC.

Only a few counts were recorded for this clonotype. The chain carries TRBV3-1 and TRBJ2-5; D unclear. The length of the CDR3 is 12 residues. The V end was cut by 0 bases, the J end by 4 bases, with 3 bases between. CDR1 is LGHDT and CDR2 is YNNKEL in the germline V gene (reference sequence). CDR3 region: CASSQETETQYF. For the CDR3, the DNA is TGTGCCAGCAGCCAAGAAACAGAGACCCAGTACTTC.

This clonotype was counted at least ten times. V is TRBV11-2 and J is TRBJ2-7; 8 bases match TRBD1. The CDR3 extends over 16 amino acids. Germline CDR1 and CDR2: SGHAT and FQNNGV. Unmatched junction bases numbered 14, after V lost 5 bases and J lost 5 bases. The CDR3 protein is CASSQRTGMTPHEQYF. The CDR3 DNA reads as TGTGCCAGCAGCCAACGGACAGGGATGACGCCCCACGAGCAGTACTTC.

This clonotype was seen repeatedly, ten times or more. This chain uses TRBV12-3 or TRBV12-4 with TRBJ2-5; TRBD2 aligns across 10 bases. Trimming took 3 bases from V and 2 from J; bases not matched to a gene: 6. The CDR3 covers 16 residues. Here the CDR3 DNA reads TGTGCCAGCAGTTTGGCCGGACTAGCGGTACAAGAGACCCAGTACTTC. Amino acids: CASSLAGLAVQETQYF.

There are many counts of this clonotype. The chain links TRBV18 to TRBJ1-4, with a possible D match to TRBD1 (6 bases). The germline V and J ends were trimmed by 3 bases and 8 bases, with 16 bases remaining between them. Germline CDR1 and CDR2: KGHSH and LQKENI. The CDR3 loop spans 15 amino acids. The CDR3 sequence: CASSPLQGDEEKLFF. CDR3 nucleotide sequence: TGTGCCAGCTCACCCTTACAGGGTGACGAGGAAAAACTGTTTTTT.

There are many counts of this clonotype. The V gene is TRBV27, the J gene TRBJ2-7, with a tentative D call TRBD1 (6 bases). Germline loops: CDR1 MNHEY, CDR2 SMNVEV (reference sequence). The CDR3 contains 15 residues. Trimming removed 4 bases from V and 4 bases from J, with 17 bases in between. The CDR3 reads CASSSRQVVDYEQYF. In DNA form, the CDR3 reads TGTGCCAGCAGTTCCCGACAGGTGGTGGATTACGAGCAGTACTTC.

The chain has TRBV15 and TRBJ1-2; D is perhaps TRBD1 (5 bases). CDR1 is LNHNV and CDR2 is YYDKDF in the germline V gene (reference sequence). Trimming cost V 1 base and J 0 bases, with 9 bases left between them. The CDR3 runs 15 residues. DNA for the CDR3: TGTGCCACCAGCAGAGGGGACCGGGCTAACTATGGCTACACCTTC. Protein product: CATSRGDRANYGYTF.

This clonotype was counted ten times or more. The V call is TRBV30, the J call TRBJ2-1, with 10 bases fitting TRBD2. This CDR3 has 15 residues. Unmatched junction bases numbered 3, after V lost 0 bases and J lost 4 bases. In germline, CDR1 is GTSNPN, CDR2 SVGIG (reference sequence). The chain's CDR3 is CAWSVSGREYNEQFF. As DNA, the CDR3 is TGTGCCTGGAGTGTAAGCGGGAGGGAGTACAATGAGCAGTTCTTC.